The 28 T cell receptor beta chains in this list originate from one sample, sequenced in a study of blood T cells in healthy people across ages. PCR was performed a second time for roughly 7 to 11 cycles using a sample-barcoded 5' primer and a J-beta primer mix. Each CDR3 protein is one row after TCRdb ran MiXCR on the 5' RACE reads. The table includes 550,000 to 750,000 distinct CDR3 sequences, roughly 21% detected once. The sequenced sample was blood. All receptors come from a man in his 70s in good health.

The chain is built from TRBV28 and TRBJ2-7, with D uncertain. CDR3 length: 12 residues. The V gene's germline CDR1 is MDHEN and CDR2 SYDVKM. The CDR3 coding sequence is TGTGCAGCGATGAACAGAGTTTTCGAGCAGTACTTC. This translates into CAAMNRVFEQYF.

This clonotype is a singleton in its sample. CDR3 coding DNA: TGTGCCAGCAGCTTACCTATCGGGATTGGGGACGCGCAGTACTTC. Its protein product is CASSLPIGIGDAQYF. The rearrangement uses TRBV7-9 and TRBJ2-1, with D perhaps matching TRBD1 or TRBD2 (5 bases each). The DNA end lines up better with TRBJ2-7; the J call may be wrong. The CDR3 contains 15 residues. In germline, CDR1 is SEHNR, CDR2 FQNEAQ (reference sequence).

V gene TRBV6-5 combines with J gene TRBJ2-1, with a weak D call TRBD2 (7 bases). CDR1 and CDR2 (germline): MNHEY, SVGAGI. CDR3 size: 13 residues. V was pared by 10 bases and J by 9 bases, with 19 bases between. The chain's CDR3 is CAIARGERGEQFF. In nucleotides, the CDR3 is TGTGCCATTGCAAGGGGGGAGCGGGGTGAGCAGTTCTTC.

The CDR3 is CASSLNVNEQFF. In nucleotides, the CDR3 is TGTGCCAGCAGCCTCAACGTCAATGAGCAGTTCTTC. The chain recombines TRBV9 with TRBJ2-1; no firm D call. This CDR3 has 12 amino acids. The V gene lost 4 bases and the J gene lost 6 bases, with 8 bases spanning the gap. Germline CDR1 and CDR2: SGDLS and YYNGEE.

The sample holds a few counts of this clonotype. The V gene is TRBV6-2 or TRBV6-3, the J gene TRBJ1-5, with no clear D. CDR1 is MNHEY and CDR2 is SVGEGT in the germline V gene. V lost 5 bases to trimming and J lost 0 bases, with 8 bases between them. The length of the CDR3 is 14 residues. The CDR3 region has the DNA TGTGCCAGCAGTGCGGGTTCTAGCAATCAGCCCCAGCATTTT. It translates to CASSAGSSNQPQHF.

The table lists this clonotype with many counts. This chain joins TRBV20-1 and TRBJ2-5, with D unresolved. V was trimmed by 5 bases and J by 3 bases, leaving 13 bases between them. Germline loops: CDR1 DFQATT, CDR2 SNEGSKA (reference sequence). CDR3 length: 13 amino acids. The CDR3 protein is CSAETRIEETQYF. The CDR3, as DNA: TGCAGTGCTGAAACACGGATAGAAGAGACCCAGTACTTC.

Details on this clonotype: This sequence may be a read error, since a much larger clone differs from it by one base. The rearrangement links TRBV7-8 to TRBJ2-5; the D gene is possibly TRBD2 (5 bases). CDR3 length: 14 amino acids. Germline V CDR1 and CDR2: SGHVS, FQNEAQ. CDR3 nucleotide sequence: TGTGCCAGCAGCTTAGCGCCAAAGGGAGAGACCCGGTACTTC. Its translation: CASSLAPKGETRYF.

This clonotype appeared a few times. The rearrangement uses TRBV9 and TRBJ2-3, with 9 bases identical to TRBD2. Germline assignment: CDR1 SGDLS and CDR2 YYNGEE. V shed 2 bases, J shed 3 bases, and the junction held 1 base outside the gene matches. The CDR3 sequence is 14 residues long. The CDR3 nucleotides read TGTGCCAGCAGCGTGACTAGCGGTACAGATACGCAGTATTTT. As protein: CASSVTSGTDTQYF.

This clonotype has just a few counts. This chain uses TRBV12-3 or TRBV12-4 with TRBJ2-6; D uncertain. The CDR3 totals 14 residues. Trimming removed 7 bases from V and 0 bases from J, with 7 bases in between. CDR3 protein: CASTSRSGANVLTF. As DNA, the CDR3 is TGTGCCAGCACAAGTCGCTCTGGGGCCAACGTCCTGACTTTC.

J is TRBJ1-2 and V is TRBV7-9, with D unclear. The CDR3 extends over 13 amino acids. The V end was cut by 10 bases, the J end by 7 bases, with 19 bases between. Germline V gene data show CDR1 as SEHNR and CDR2 as FQNEAQ (reference sequence). In DNA form, the CDR3 reads TGTGCCATCCACGCTGGGCCGTTCCGTGGCTACACCTTC. Translating it yields CAIHAGPFRGYTF.

V usage is TRBV5-1 and J usage is TRBJ2-1, with D perhaps TRBD2 (5 bases). The CDR3 is made up of 15 amino acids. Germline CDR1 is SGHRS and CDR2 is YFSETQ. Trimming cost V 4 bases and J 7 bases, with 18 bases left between them. CDR3 protein: CASSTSSRERNEQFF. In nucleotides, the CDR3 is TGCGCCAGCAGCACCAGTTCGAGGGAGAGGAATGAGCAGTTCTTC.

This clonotype turned up a few times. The chain is built from TRBV6-5 and TRBJ2-5; TRBD1 or TRBD2 may be the D gene (5 bases each). This CDR3 is built from 14 residues. Germline V lookup: CDR1 MNHEY, CDR2 SVGAGI. V was clipped by 6 bases and J by 9 bases, with 20 bases between them. DNA for the CDR3: TGTGCCAGCAGGAGACCAGGGCCTCGAGGGGCCCAGTACTTC. Translation gives CASRRPGPRGAQYF.

This clonotype has just a few counts. V gene TRBV9 combines with J gene TRBJ1-4; 7 bases align to TRBD1. This CDR3 comprises 15 residues. V lost 4 bases, J lost 3 bases, and 6 bases stayed unmatched. Germline-derived CDR1 and CDR2 are SGDLS and YYNGEE. CDR3 residues: CASSQSGQSNEKLFF. The CDR3 region has the DNA TGTGCCAGCAGCCAATCGGGACAGTCTAATGAAAAACTGTTTTTT.

The chain carries TRBV29-1 and TRBJ2-2; the D is unclear. V was clipped by 0 bases and J by 4 bases, with 9 bases between them. The CDR3 spans 14 residues. CDR1 is SQVTM, CDR2 ANQGSEA, per germline. CDR3 sequence reads: CSVEEGKGTGELFF. The DNA of the CDR3 is TGCAGCGTTGAAGAGGGTAAAGGCACCGGGGAGCTGTTTTTT.

This rearrangement joins TRBV20-1 to TRBJ2-1, with TRBD2 identical over 8 bases. This CDR3 spans 14 amino acids. V lost 6 bases to trimming and J lost 6 bases; unmatched junction nucleotides: 10. Germline V lookup: CDR1 DFQATT, CDR2 SNEGSKA (reference sequence). The CDR3 DNA follows: TGCAGTGCCCCCAAAAGCGGGAGAGTCAATGAGCAGTTCTTC. This translates into CSAPKSGRVNEQFF.

The V and J genes are TRBV2 and TRBJ1-2; D is perhaps TRBD1 (6 bases). Trimming took off 2 bases at V and 8 bases at J, with 9 bases between the two ends. Germline values: CDR1 SNHLY, CDR2 FYNNEI. This CDR3 is 12 amino acids long. The CDR3 DNA reads as TGTGCCAGCAGTGAAAGAGGGACAGGCTACACCTTC. Translated: CASSERGTGYTF.

This sequence joins TRBV20-1 and TRBJ2-4, with 9 bases that match TRBD1. The CDR3 loop spans 16 amino acids. Germline CDR1 and CDR2: DFQATT and SNEGSKA (reference sequence). Trimming cost V 1 base and J 9 bases; bases outside gene matches: 13. The CDR3 DNA is TGCAGTGCTAGAGCCCGCCCGGGACAGGGCTTAAGCATTCAGTACTTC. Encoded protein: CSARARPGQGLSIQYF.

The table lists this clonotype with a few counts. The chain is built from TRBV5-1 and TRBJ2-7; D is possibly TRBD1 (7 bases). The CDR3 spans 16 residues. In germline, CDR1 is SGHRS, CDR2 YFSETQ. Trimming pared 0 bases from V and 4 bases from J, leaving 17 bases between. The CDR3: CASSLGTGEEFYEQYF. As DNA, the CDR3 is TGCGCCAGCAGCTTGGGAACAGGGGAGGAGTTTTACGAGCAGTACTTC. Looking up the rest from reference TRBV5-1 and TRBJ2-7 gives the full variable domain: KAGVTQTPRYLIKTRGQQVTLSCSPISGHRSVSWYQQTPGQGLQFLFEYFSETQRNKGNFPGRFSGRQFSNSRSEMNVSTLELGDSALYLCASSLGTGEEFYEQYFGPGTRLTVT.

In nucleotides, the CDR3 is TGCGCCAGCAGCGCGGGACAGACGACTAACTATGGCTACACCTTC. Amino acid sequence: CASSAGQTTNYGYTF. The chain couples TRBV5-1 to TRBJ1-2, with 7 bases identical to TRBD1. Germline V gives CDR1 SGHRS, CDR2 YFSETQ. This CDR3 region has 15 residues. The junction had 6 bases not matched to a gene; V was cut back by 4 bases and J by 0 bases.

The J gene is TRBJ2-7, the V gene TRBV4-3; D may be TRBD2 (6 bases). Trimming left V 1 base short and J 6 bases short, with 16 bases between. The V gene's germline CDR1 is LGHNA and CDR2 YSLEER. The CDR3 spans 15 residues. The CDR3 here is CASSQGMGGLSEQYF. In DNA form, the CDR3 reads TGCGCCAGCAGCCAAGGGATGGGGGGTCTCTCCGAGCAGTACTTC.

The chain links TRBV24-1 to TRBJ2-1; 13 bases map to TRBD2. V lost 3 bases and J lost 8; bases outside the gene matches: 6. This CDR3 contains 16 residues. Per the germline V gene, CDR1 is KGHDR and CDR2 is SFDVKD. The CDR3 DNA sequence: TGTGCCACCAGTGATACAGGGACTAGCGGGATGGATGAGCAGTTCTTC. It is translated as CATSDTGTSGMDEQFF.

This clonotype turned up a few times. The chain recombines TRBV7-2 with TRBJ2-5; 12 bases map to TRBD2. The last part of the DNA fits TRBJ2-7 better; the J call may be wrong. CDR3 length: 15 amino acids. Germline CDR1 reads SGHTA; CDR2 reads FQGNSA. The CDR3 DNA is TGTGCCAGCAGCTTCGCTAGCGGGAGGGTATTCGAGCAGTACTTC. This translates into CASSFASGRVFEQYF.

This clonotype was seen a few times. V and J are TRBV19 and TRBJ2-4, with D maybe TRBD2 (5 bases). V was shortened by 1 base and J by 2 bases, with 6 bases between the two germline ends. Germline loops: CDR1 LNHDA, CDR2 SQIVND (reference sequence). This CDR3 region has 14 residues. CDR3 region: CASSIAGSKNIQYF. CDR3 bases: TGTGCCAGTAGTATAGCGGGATCCAAAAACATTCAGTACTTC.

The chain joins TRBV6-5 to TRBJ2-4; possible D gene TRBD2, 5 bases. The CDR3 runs 14 residues. From germline, CDR1 is MNHEY and CDR2 SVGAGI. Trimming left V 6 bases short and J 7 bases short, with 16 bases between. The CDR3 protein is CASRDEGPGNIQYF. As DNA, the CDR3 is TGTGCCAGCAGGGATGAGGGTCCGGGGAACATTCAGTACTTC.

This clonotype was recorded a few times. The chain carries TRBV4-3 and TRBJ2-7; D may be TRBD1 (6 bases). The CDR3 totals 15 residues. Per the germline V gene, CDR1 is LGHNA and CDR2 is YSLEER. V gave up 1 base and J gave up 4 bases, with 14 bases separating them. Here the CDR3 DNA reads TGCGCCAGCAGCCAAGTAGGGGGTATCGGGTACGAGCAGTACTTC. As protein: CASSQVGGIGYEQYF.

This clonotype turned up a few times. The chain uses TRBV20-1 and TRBJ2-7; 7 nucleotides line up with TRBD1. Germline V gene lookup returns CDR1 DFQATT and CDR2 SNEGSKA (reference sequence). V lost 5 bases and J lost 3; bases outside the gene matches: 1. This CDR3 is 11 amino acids long. CDR3 coding DNA: TGCAGTGCTTACAGGGGCTACGAGCAGTACTTC. Translated, it gives CSAYRGYEQYF.

This clonotype was observed a handful of times. One junction end disagrees with the germline gene, perhaps due to a read error. The rearrangement uses TRBV20-1 and TRBJ2-5, with D uncertain. Germline CDR1 DFQATT, CDR2 SNEGSKA (reference sequence). The CDR3 is 14 amino acids. The CDR3 nucleotides read TGCAGTGCTGGAGAAGCCGGCAACCAAGAGACCCAGTACTTC. This sequence encodes CSAGEAGNQETQYF.

This clonotype was picked up a small number of times. This chain connects TRBV20-1 to TRBJ2-7; D may match TRBD1 or TRBD2 (5 bases each). Germline CDR1 and CDR2: DFQATT and SNEGSKA (reference sequence). Trimming stripped 3 bases from V and 1 base from J, with 10 bases between. The CDR3 is 13 amino acids. CDR3 residues: CSARGTSSYEQYF. In DNA, the CDR3 is TGCAGTGCTAGGGGGACCTCGTCCTACGAGCAGTACTTC.